The 32 T cell receptor beta chains in this list originate from one sample, sequenced in a study of T-cell memory formation after mild COVID-19. A single record per CDR3 protein comes from TCRdb applying MiXCR to the 5' RACE reads. The data hold a few hundred thousand distinct CDR3 sequences, with about 15% observed a single time. The sample comprised PBMCs or a T cell subset sorted from them (not recorded which). The receptors shown here come from a man between 18 and 29 years old who had mild COVID-19 (a few samples of this study predate the infection). Cell type and time point are not known.

This clonotype has a count of ten or more. The chain carries TRBV12-3 or TRBV12-4 and TRBJ2-5, with 12 bases fitting TRBD2. Trimming at V came to 2 bases and at J to 5 bases, leaving 6 bases not matched to a gene. This CDR3 spans 16 amino acids. The CDR3 sequence: CASSLSSGGAGETQYF. In nucleotides, the CDR3 is TGTGCCAGCAGTTTATCTAGCGGGGGGGCGGGTGAGACCCAGTACTTC.

This chain links TRBV27 with TRBJ2-1; D uncertain. This CDR3 comprises 12 residues. Germline CDR1 and CDR2: MNHEY and SMNVEV (reference sequence). The V and J ends lost 7 bases and 2 bases respectively, with 6 bases between them. The CDR3 reads CASIGPYNEQFF. Here the CDR3 DNA reads TGTGCCAGCATTGGTCCCTACAATGAGCAGTTCTTC.

The chain joins TRBV9 to TRBJ2-1; 8 nucleotides match TRBD1. Unmatched junction bases numbered 13, after V lost 4 bases and J lost 10 bases. The V gene's germline CDR1 is SGDLS and CDR2 YYNGEE. The CDR3 loop spans 15 amino acids. CDR3 residues: CASSPGQGDLREQFF. DNA of the CDR3: TGTGCCAGCAGCCCTGGACAGGGCGACTTGAGGGAGCAGTTCTTC.

The V call is TRBV5-1, the J call TRBJ1-5; 9 bases map to TRBD1. The trim removed 2 bases at V and 4 bases at J, leaving 10 bases unmatched. CDR1 is SGHRS and CDR2 is YFSETQ in the germline V gene. The CDR3 covers 17 residues. The CDR3 spells CASSFYRGLQGNQPQHF. The DNA of the CDR3 is TGCGCCAGCAGCTTCTACAGGGGGCTACAAGGGAATCAGCCCCAGCATTTT.

This clonotype was observed a handful of times. The chain couples TRBV18 to TRBJ1-1; 7 positions match TRBD1. Germline CDR1 reads KGHSH; CDR2 reads LQKENI. The length of the CDR3 is 14 residues. Trimming at V came to 4 bases and at J to 3 bases, leaving 5 bases not matched to a gene. The CDR3 protein is CASSLTGEDTEAFF. The CDR3 DNA reads as TGTGCCAGCTCACTTACAGGGGAGGACACTGAAGCTTTCTTT.

The chain carries TRBV6-5 and TRBJ2-4; D gene ambiguous. The CDR3 has 14 amino acids. V lost 0 bases to trimming and J lost 9 bases, with 12 bases between them. Germline values: CDR1 MNHEY, CDR2 SVGAGI. CDR3 protein: CASSYSLAPGIQYF. CDR3 bases: TGTGCCAGCAGTTACTCGCTCGCCCCCGGCATTCAGTACTTC.

This clonotype was observed many times. The chain carries TRBV7-9 and TRBJ2-3; no clear D. Trimming pared 4 bases from V and 2 bases from J, leaving 13 bases between. The CDR3 consists of 15 residues. Germline values: CDR1 SEHNR, CDR2 FQNEAQ (reference sequence). CDR3 sequence reads: CASSSRLGNTDTQYF. The DNA for the CDR3 is TGTGCCAGCAGCTCCCGCCTAGGTAACACAGATACGCAGTATTTT.

The V and J genes are TRBV5-1 and TRBJ1-4; D perhaps matches TRBD1 (6 bases). Germline CDR1 is SGHRS and CDR2 is YFSETQ. The V gene lost 1 base and the J gene lost 8 bases, with 15 bases spanning the gap. This CDR3 region has 15 residues. CDR3 sequence: CASSLKGDFSEKLFF. The CDR3 DNA sequence: TGCGCCAGCAGCTTGAAGGGGGATTTCAGCGAAAAACTGTTTTTT.

This clonotype was detected a few times. CDR3 in DNA: TGTGCCAGCAGCTCTAGTGGGGGCTATGGCTACACCTTC. Translation gives CASSSSGGYGYTF. This chain links TRBV7-3 with TRBJ1-2, with D maybe TRBD1 (5 bases). The germline gives CDR1 SGHTA, CDR2 FQGTGA. The CDR3 totals 13 residues. With 4 bases removed from V and 4 bases from J, the gap between germline ends came to 10 bases.

This clonotype was observed a handful of times. This rearrangement joins TRBV6-6 to TRBJ1-1; D not resolved. Looked up from germline, CDR1 is MNHNY and CDR2 is SVGAGI (reference sequence). Between the trimmed V and J ends, which lost 5 bases and 8 bases, there was a span of 15 bases. The CDR3 loop spans 13 amino acids. The CDR3 sequence: CASSTHGPREAFF. CDR3 bases: TGTGCCAGCAGTACACACGGGCCTAGGGAAGCTTTCTTT.

V gene TRBV19 combines with J gene TRBJ1-2; D call uncertain. The CDR3 totals 16 residues. Trimming removed 0 bases at V and 2 bases at J, with 13 bases between. CDR1 LNHDA and CDR2 SQIVND come from the germline V gene (reference sequence). The CDR3 DNA is TGTGCCAGTAGTATAGATAAGAGGACCGACAACTATGGCTACACCTTC. Its translation is CASSIDKRTDNYGYTF. Based on the CDR3 plus reference TRBV19 and TRBJ1-2, the full variable domain is DGGITQSPKYLFRKEGQNVTLSCEQNLNHDAMYWYRQDPGQGLRLIYYSQIVNDFQKGDIAEGYSVSREKKESFPLTVTSAQKNPTAFYLCASSIDKRTDNYGYTFGSGTRLTVV.

The chain recombines TRBV7-2 with TRBJ2-5; TRBD1 matches 10 bases. J was trimmed by 4 bases and V by 5 bases; bases with no gene match: 7. This CDR3 region has 15 residues. CDR1 and CDR2 (germline): SGHTA, FQGNSA. This CDR3 reads CASSTGTGARETQYF. The CDR3 coding sequence is TGTGCCAGCAGCACCGGGACAGGGGCGCGAGAGACCCAGTACTTC.

Ten or more counts support this clonotype. CDR3 region: CASSLGRDRSYEQYF. CDR3 in DNA: TGTGCCAGCAGCTTAGGAAGGGACAGGTCCTACGAGCAGTACTTC. The gene calls are TRBV7-9 and TRBJ2-7; 8 bases agree with TRBD1. Germline loops: CDR1 SEHNR, CDR2 FQNEAQ (reference sequence). Trimming at V came to 1 base and at J to 1 base, leaving 3 bases not matched to a gene. This CDR3 contains 15 residues.

CDR3 region: CASSLRVLDTQYF. CDR3 bases: TGTGCCAGCAGCTTGAGGGTGCTGGATACGCAGTATTTT. This rearrangement joins TRBV7-9 to TRBJ2-3; D is perhaps TRBD2 (5 bases). Trimming cost V 3 bases and J 6 bases, with 10 bases left between them. This CDR3 is 13 amino acids long. Germline-derived CDR1 and CDR2 are SEHNR and FQNEAQ (reference sequence).

This chain connects TRBV3-1 to TRBJ2-1, with D perhaps assigned TRBD1 or TRBD2 (7 bases each). Germline lookup yields CDR1 LGHDT and CDR2 YNNKEL (reference sequence). V was cut by 0 bases and J by 7 bases, with 16 bases left in between. The CDR3 covers 16 residues. CDR3: CASSQDQAGGANEQFF. CDR3 sequence (DNA): TGTGCCAGCAGCCAAGATCAGGCAGGGGGGGCGAATGAGCAGTTCTTC.

The chain combines TRBV7-3 with TRBJ2-3; D is possibly TRBD2 (5 bases). With 0 bases removed from V and 0 bases from J, the gap between germline ends came to 16 bases. The germline V gene encodes CDR1 SGHTA and CDR2 FQGTGA. The CDR3 runs to 18 residues. CDR3 loop: CASSLTLRTFTSTDTQYF. In DNA, the CDR3 is TGTGCCAGCAGCTTAACCCTTAGGACTTTTACTAGCACAGATACGCAGTATTTT.

This clonotype was seen at least ten times. CDR3 nucleotide sequence: TGTGCCAGCAGCCTACTCAGGGACAGCTCCTACGAGCAGTACTTC. Protein sequence: CASSLLRDSSYEQYF. The V and J genes are TRBV7-6 and TRBJ2-7; TRBD1 matches 7 bases. The V segment lost 5 bases and the J segment 0 bases; nucleotides outside the gene matches: 7. Germline CDR1 reads SGHVS; CDR2 reads FNYEAQ. This CDR3 is 15 amino acids long. Supplemented by reference TRBV7-6 and TRBJ2-7, the full variable domain reads GAGVSQSPRYKVTKRGQDVALRCDPISGHVSLYWYRQALGQGPEFLTYFNYEAQQDKSGLPNDRFSAERPEGSISTLTIQRTEQRDSAMYRCASSLLRDSSYEQYFGPGTRLTVT.

This clonotype was observed a few times. The chain carries TRBV5-1 and TRBJ2-7; 10 bases fit TRBD2. Per germline, CDR1 SGHRS and CDR2 YFSETQ. The CDR3 loop spans 15 amino acids. Trimming took 3 bases from V and 7 from J; bases not matched to a gene: 10. The DNA for the CDR3 is TGCGCCAGCAGCTCGGAAGCGGGGGGGCCGTTAGAGCAGTACTTC. Residues: CASSSEAGGPLEQYF.

The chain is built from TRBV3-1 and TRBJ2-7, with no clear D. V shed 1 base and J shed 6 bases, with 4 bases lying between them. The germline V gene encodes CDR1 LGHDT and CDR2 YNNKEL (reference sequence). The CDR3 length is 11 residues. CDR3 residues: CASSQVSEQYF. DNA for the CDR3: TGTGCCAGCAGCCAAGTCAGCGAGCAGTACTTC.

The chain uses TRBV7-9 and TRBJ1-6; TRBD1 matches at 9 bases. The CDR3 is 16 residues long. After removal of 4 bases from V and 3 bases from J, the junction contained 4 bases not matched to a gene. The germline V gene encodes CDR1 SEHNR and CDR2 FQNEAQ (reference sequence). CDR3 protein: CASSSRDRDYNSPLHF. The DNA of the CDR3 is TGTGCCAGCAGCTCCCGGGACAGGGACTATAATTCACCCCTCCACTTT.

The chain is built from TRBV9 and TRBJ2-7; tentatively, D is TRBD1 or TRBD2 (5 bases each). There are 14 residues in the CDR3. Germline values: CDR1 SGDLS, CDR2 YYNGEE. The V and J ends lost 6 bases and 3 bases respectively, with 16 bases between them. The CDR3 DNA reads TGTGCCAGCACCCGGACACTCGGGGACTACGAGCAGTACTTC. Translation: CASTRTLGDYEQYF.

This clonotype was seen more than once but under ten times. The V gene is TRBV20-1, the J gene TRBJ1-2; D might be TRBD1 (5 bases). The length of the CDR3 is 12 residues. Trimming took off 3 bases at V and 6 bases at J, with 11 bases between the two ends. Germline CDR1 reads DFQATT; CDR2 reads SNEGSKA (reference sequence). The CDR3 coding sequence is TGCAGTGCTAGTACAGGTTCGAATGGCTACACCTTC. Residues: CSASTGSNGYTF.

This clonotype was seen more than once but under ten times. The genes are TRBV5-1 and TRBJ2-2; D is perhaps TRBD2 (6 bases). The CDR3 consists of 17 residues. Trimming pared 5 bases from V and 3 bases from J, leaving 20 bases between. The germline gives CDR1 SGHRS, CDR2 YFSETQ. The CDR3 nucleotides read TGCGCCAGCAGGAGGCGGACGTGGTCTAGCGACACCGGGGAGCTGTTTTTT. Translation: CASRRRTWSSDTGELFF.

This chain connects TRBV20-1 to TRBJ2-5; perhaps TRBD1 as D (7 bases). The length of the CDR3 is 14 residues. V lost 3 bases and J 7 bases, leaving 18 bases between the germline ends. Germline loops: CDR1 DFQATT, CDR2 SNEGSKA (reference sequence). The CDR3 region is CSASDGRGVATQYF. The CDR3 DNA reads TGCAGTGCTAGCGACGGCAGGGGGGTCGCGACCCAGTACTTC.

The rearrangement links TRBV7-2 to TRBJ2-1; D unresolved. Looked up from germline, CDR1 is SGHTA and CDR2 is FQGNSA. The CDR3 extends over 13 amino acids. V lost 3 bases to trimming and J lost 10 bases, with 13 bases between them. Here the CDR3 DNA reads TGTGCCAGCAGCTTCGGACCGGGCCGCGAGCAGTTCTTC. Its protein is CASSFGPGREQFF.

This clonotype was counted ten times or more. V usage is TRBV4-1 and J usage is TRBJ1-1; D possibly corresponds to TRBD1 (6 bases). V was shortened by 3 bases and J by 5 bases, with 16 bases between the two germline ends. From germline, CDR1 is MGHRA and CDR2 YSYEKL. This CDR3 comprises 15 residues. The DNA of the CDR3 is TGCGCCAGCAGCCAGTATACAGGGAAGGAAACTGAAGCTTTCTTT. This gives the protein CASSQYTGKETEAFF.

The chain carries TRBV18 and TRBJ1-4; unclear D gene. V lost 3 bases, J lost 5 bases, and 13 bases lay in between. The CDR3 is made up of 15 amino acids. The V gene's germline CDR1 is KGHSH and CDR2 LQKENI. CDR3: CASSPPRGENEKLFF. The CDR3 nucleotides read TGTGCCAGCTCACCTCCCAGAGGCGAGAATGAAAAACTGTTTTTT.

There are a few counts of this clonotype. The chain employs TRBV6-6 and TRBJ2-2, with a tentative D call TRBD1 (5 bases). Trimming left V 0 bases short and J 6 bases short, with 11 bases between. The length of the CDR3 is 15 residues. CDR1 and CDR2 from the germline V gene are MNHNY and SVGAGI (reference sequence). The CDR3 nucleotides read TGTGCCAGCAGTTACTCAGCAGGGCCCCCCGGGGAGCTGTTTTTT. It is translated as CASSYSAGPPGELFF.

CDR3 sequence reads: CASSHILSDTDTQYF. CDR3 DNA: TGCGCCAGCAGCCATATCTTGTCGGACACAGATACGCAGTATTTT. The chain employs TRBV4-1 and TRBJ2-3; D remains unclear. CDR3 size: 15 residues. Trimming pared 3 bases from V and 2 bases from J, leaving 12 bases between. Germline V gene data show CDR1 as MGHRA and CDR2 as YSYEKL.

This chain joins TRBV4-1 and TRBJ2-7; tentatively, D is TRBD2 (7 bases). Germline loops: CDR1 MGHRA, CDR2 YSYEKL. V was shortened by 0 bases and J by 3 bases, with 18 bases between the two germline ends. The CDR3 is made up of 17 amino acids. CDR3 sequence reads: CASSQDLAGGHRYEQYF. As DNA, the CDR3 is TGCGCCAGCAGCCAAGATCTGGCCGGGGGGCATCGCTACGAGCAGTACTTC.

V and J are TRBV7-6 and TRBJ2-7; 12 positions agree with TRBD2. V lost 5 bases, J lost 6 bases, and 5 bases stayed unmatched. The V gene's germline CDR1 is SGHVS and CDR2 FNYEAQ. The CDR3 loop spans 14 amino acids. The CDR3 DNA reads as TGTGCCAGCAGCGCCGCTAGCGGGGGGGGCGAGCAGTACTTC. It codes for CASSAASGGGEQYF.

This chain joins TRBV7-3 and TRBJ2-3; D is ambiguous. The CDR3 spans 14 residues. Germline CDR1 is SGHTA and CDR2 is FQGTGA. V was pared by 5 bases and J by 7 bases, with 16 bases between. CDR3 residues: CASSPFLVSNTQYF. CDR3 DNA sequence: TGTGCCAGCAGCCCGTTCCTGGTGTCGAATACGCAGTATTTT. The entire variable domain, with the rest obtained from reference TRBV7-3 and TRBJ2-3, is as follows: GAGVSQTPSNKVTEKGKYVELRCDPISGHTALYWYRQSLGQGPEFLIYFQGTGAADDSGLPNDRFFAVRPEGSVSTLKIQRTERGDSAVYLCASSPFLVSNTQYFGPGTRLTVL.